Sequencing of this T cell receptor beta chain was carried out in a study of blood T cell repertoires in COVID-19. Germline-derived CDR1 and CDR2 are SGHTA and FQGNSA. After removal of 0 bases from V and 9 bases from J, the junction contained 11 bases not matched to a gene. The CDR3 contains 16 residues. Assay: immunoSEQ multiplex PCR; the TCRdb copy retains only in-frame clones and omits some. The data contain 80,000 to 100,000 clones, about nine tenths of them singletons. The sample holds one count of this clone. The clonotype comes from a woman aged 50 to 60 with active or convalescent COVID-19. The sequenced sample was peripheral blood. The chain combines TRBV7-2 with TRBJ2-3, with 8 bases aligning to TRBD2. The CDR3 loop is CASSLAGSGGPETQYF. As DNA, the CDR3 is TGTGCCAGCAGCTTAGCGGGGAGCGGGGGCCCGGAGACGCAGTATTTT.